This T cell receptor (beta chain) was documented in a study of TIL therapy for anti-PD-1-resistant metastatic lung cancer. Deletions cut 0 bases from V and 6 bases from J, with 15 bases between. The germline V gene encodes CDR1 LGHNA and CDR2 YSLEER. The CDR3 extends over 16 amino acids. Regarding this clone: The antigen remains undetermined.

This was the immunoSEQ v3 assay. TCRdb's copy holds only in-frame clones and misses some; the assay was immunoSEQ multiplex PCR. Of tens of thousands of clones listed, over 70% were seen once; the top ten hold around 1.7%. General observations from the study: After infusion, TIL clonotypes partly replaced peripheral T cells and declined over months.

As for time point: pre-treatment sample, taken before nivolumab and TIL therapy. Stage 4 NSCLC adults joined between October 2017 and January 2020. The chain employs TRBV4-3 and TRBJ1-5; D ambiguous. The clonotype was recovered from a person between 25 and 79 years old with non-small cell lung cancer. The sample was blood, taken at baseline. The CDR3 loop reads CASSQDLTWASQPQHF. CDR3 nucleotide sequence: TGCGCCAGCAGCCAAGATCTTACCTGGGCCTCTCAGCCCCAGCATTTT.